This T cell receptor beta chain was documented in a study of blood T cell repertoires in COVID-19. Some clones are missing from TCRdb's copy, which holds only in-frame ones; the method was immunoSEQ multiplex PCR. The table has 350,000 to 400,000 clones, roughly 87% seen once. Trimming took off 8 bases at V and 2 bases at J, with 6 bases between the two ends. Germline V gene sequence: CDR1 LNHDA, CDR2 SQIVND (reference sequence). This CDR3 contains 11 residues. This TCR was recovered from a woman under 40 who had recovered from COVID-19. The specimen sequenced was PBMCs or T cells enriched from blood (not recorded which). This chain joins TRBV19 and TRBJ1-1; D call uncertain. Here the CDR3 DNA reads TGTGCCAGTGTTAGTAACACTGAAGCTTTCTTT. Protein: CASVSNTEAFF.